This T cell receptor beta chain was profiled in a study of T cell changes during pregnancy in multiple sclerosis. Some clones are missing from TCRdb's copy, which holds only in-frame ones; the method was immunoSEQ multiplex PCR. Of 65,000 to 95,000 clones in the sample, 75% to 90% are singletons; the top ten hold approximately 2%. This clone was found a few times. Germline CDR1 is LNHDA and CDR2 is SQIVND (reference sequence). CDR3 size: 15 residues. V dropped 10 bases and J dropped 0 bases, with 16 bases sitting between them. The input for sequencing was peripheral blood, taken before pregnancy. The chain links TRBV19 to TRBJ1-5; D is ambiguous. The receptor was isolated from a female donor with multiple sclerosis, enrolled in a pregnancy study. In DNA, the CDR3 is TGTGCCACCTCTCCGGCGGCATATAGCAATCAGCCCCAGCATTTT. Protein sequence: CATSPAAYSNQPQHF. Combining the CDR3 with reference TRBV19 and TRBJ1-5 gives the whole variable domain DGGITQSPKYLFRKEGQNVTLSCEQNLNHDAMYWYRQDPGQGLRLIYYSQIVNDFQKGDIAEGYSVSREKKESFPLTVTSAQKNPTAFYLCATSPAAYSNQPQHFGDGTRLSIL.